The rows below give T cell receptor beta chains drawn from one sample of a study of graft-versus-host responses after intestinal transplantation. The repertoire was sequenced with immunoSEQ multiplex PCR; TCRdb's copy has only in-frame clones and lacks some. The sample includes under 20,000 clones, around nine tenths of them seen just once. Sequences were derived from bone marrow, sampled approximately 120 days after transplant. Every receptor here comes from a human patient who received an intestinal transplant, so some T cells may come from the graft donor. Each CDR3 is given with its conserved first and last residue. The D gene is left open where the match is weak.

cdr3_aa j_call v_call d_call
CASKGNTGELFF TRBJ2-2 TRBV6-1 -
CASSHTTPPVTSYGYTF TRBJ1-2 TRBV7-3 -
CASSPTGATGANVLTF TRBJ2-6 TRBV18 TRBD1
CASSPTDPRNTGELFF TRBJ2-2 TRBV13 -
CASSHPDAPTQYF TRBJ2-3 TRBV6-5 -
CASSQTGGRQPQHF TRBJ1-5 TRBV2 TRBD1
CASSFSPDSYNEQFF TRBJ2-1 TRBV5-1 -
CASSETSTGELFF TRBJ2-2 TRBV6-4 -
CASSLAGLPSEQYF - TRBV27 -
CASSPRLSGANVLTF TRBJ2-6 TRBV18 -
CASSSQETQYF TRBJ2-5 TRBV19 -
CASSPAWGEGDEQYF TRBJ2-7 TRBV28 -
CASSLATGGWETQYF TRBJ2-5 TRBV7-6 TRBD1
CAISAMNTEAFF TRBJ1-1 TRBV10-3 -
CASSLRGAEYEQYF TRBJ2-7 TRBV5-4 -
CASSHGREGYEQYF TRBJ2-7 TRBV27 -
CASSYGTGAQYF TRBJ2-4 TRBV28 TRBD1
CATSRTVTADEQYF TRBJ2-7 TRBV15 -
CASSEGGEIGAFF TRBJ1-1 TRBV2 -
CASSPTGGAFFQPQHF TRBJ1-5 TRBV18 TRBD1
CASSVVGRGGNEQFF TRBJ2-1 TRBV9 -
CASSSYTGESVWEQYF TRBJ2-7 TRBV28 TRBD1
CASTSKGLSNQPQHF TRBJ1-5 TRBV27 -
CASSPSQGQWETQYF TRBJ2-5 TRBV18 -
CASSTGEGGTDTQYF TRBJ2-3 TRBV6-5 TRBD1
CASRSTGVSNQPQHF TRBJ1-5 TRBV7-2 TRBD1
CASSPPRGNPFF TRBJ1-1 TRBV28 -
CASSIGGRGEQFF TRBJ2-1 TRBV19 -
CASSSGTGGNYGYTF TRBJ1-2 TRBV6-1 TRBD1
CAGNGADTQYF TRBJ2-3 TRBV7-5 -
CASSIGALSSYEQYF TRBJ2-7 TRBV19 -
CATGLPTYNEQFF TRBJ2-1 TRBV19 -
CASSPEGGSPRGEQFF TRBJ2-1 TRBV9 TRBD2
CASSLRQESEQFF TRBJ2-1 TRBV7-3 -
CATSRAGAEAFF TRBJ1-1 TRBV15 -
CASSELAGFMNIQYF TRBJ2-4 TRBV6-1 TRBD2
CASSQDWVGGYTF TRBJ1-2 TRBV4-1 -
CASSSLLVSSYEQYF TRBJ2-7 TRBV19 -
CASTPTGGFYEQYF TRBJ2-7 TRBV19 TRBD1
CASSGREADTQYF TRBJ2-3 TRBV9 -
CASSTGPSANNEQFF TRBJ2-1 TRBV7-9 -
CASSSVGEYQPQHF TRBJ1-5 TRBV7-9 -
CASSSPGTGENTIYF TRBJ1-3 TRBV7-9 TRBD1
CASSFVGYTEAFF TRBJ1-1 TRBV11-2 -
CASSLYPGSMVLQYEQYF TRBJ2-7 TRBV27 -
CASRGAGAYEQYF TRBJ2-7 TRBV19 -
CATAGPYNEQFF TRBJ2-1 TRBV15 -
CASSTGTGTRGETQYF TRBJ2-5 TRBV19 TRBD1
CASRAPGAYEQYF TRBJ2-7 TRBV28 -
CASSSSGPVAFF TRBJ1-1 TRBV11-2 -
CSVELQLAGGYEQYF TRBJ2-7 TRBV29-1 TRBD2
CASSERMNTEAFF TRBJ1-1 TRBV6-1 -
CASSLGANGYTF TRBJ1-2 TRBV13 -
CASSPRGAVESYGYTF TRBJ1-2 TRBV9 -
CASSSPRGTSGSIYEQYF TRBJ2-7 TRBV27 TRBD2
CAISETDWSGDEQFF TRBJ2-1 TRBV10-3 -
CAISASKSSATNEKLFF TRBJ1-4 TRBV10-3 -
CAWSVRGLARETQYF TRBJ2-5 TRBV30 TRBD2
CASSLTGEQFF TRBJ2-1 TRBV27 -
CACGQHHGNTIYF TRBJ1-3 TRBV6-1 -